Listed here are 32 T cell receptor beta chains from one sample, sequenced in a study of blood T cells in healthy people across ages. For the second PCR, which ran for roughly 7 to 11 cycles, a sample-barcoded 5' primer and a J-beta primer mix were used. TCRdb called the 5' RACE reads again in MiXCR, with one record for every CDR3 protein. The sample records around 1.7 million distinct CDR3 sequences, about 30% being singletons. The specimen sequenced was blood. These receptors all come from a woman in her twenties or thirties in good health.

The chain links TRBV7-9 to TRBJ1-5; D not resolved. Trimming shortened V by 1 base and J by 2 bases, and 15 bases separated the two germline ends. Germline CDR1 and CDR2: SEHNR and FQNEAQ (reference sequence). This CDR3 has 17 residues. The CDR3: CASSLGTGGTGNQPQHF. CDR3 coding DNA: TGTGCCAGCAGCTTAGGGACCGGAGGAACGGGCAATCAGCCCCAGCATTTT. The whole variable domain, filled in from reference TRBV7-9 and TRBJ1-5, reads DTGVSQNPRHKITKRGQNVTFRCDPISEHNRLYWYRQTLGQGPEFLTYFQNEAQLEKSRLLSDRFSAERPKGSFSTLEIQRTEQGDSAMYLCASSLGTGGTGNQPQHFGDGTRLSIL.

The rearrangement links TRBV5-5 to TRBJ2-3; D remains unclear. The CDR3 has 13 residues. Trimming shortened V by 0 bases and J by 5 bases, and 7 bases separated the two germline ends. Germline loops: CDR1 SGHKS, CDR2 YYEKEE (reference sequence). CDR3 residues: CASSLEMRDTQYF. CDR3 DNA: TGTGCCAGCAGCTTGGAGATGAGAGATACGCAGTATTTT.

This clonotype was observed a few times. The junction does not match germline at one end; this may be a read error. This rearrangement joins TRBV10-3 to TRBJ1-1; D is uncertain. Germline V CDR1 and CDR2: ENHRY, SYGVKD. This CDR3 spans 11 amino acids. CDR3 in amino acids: CAISSRTETFF. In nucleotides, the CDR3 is TGTGCCATCAGCTCTCGCACTGAAACTTTCTTT.

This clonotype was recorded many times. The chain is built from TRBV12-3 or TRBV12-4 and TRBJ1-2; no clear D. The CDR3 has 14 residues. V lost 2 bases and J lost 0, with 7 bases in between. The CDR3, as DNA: TGTGCCAGCAGTTTACGCGGAGCTAACTATGGCTACACCTTC. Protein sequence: CASSLRGANYGYTF.

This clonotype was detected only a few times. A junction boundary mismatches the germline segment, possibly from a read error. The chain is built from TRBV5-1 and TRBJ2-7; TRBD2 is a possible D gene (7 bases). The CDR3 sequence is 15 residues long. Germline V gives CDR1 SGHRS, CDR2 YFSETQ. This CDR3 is CASGLIRGGHYEQYF. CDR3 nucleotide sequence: TGCGCCAGCGGCTTGATTCGCGGGGGCCACTACGAGCAGTACTTC.

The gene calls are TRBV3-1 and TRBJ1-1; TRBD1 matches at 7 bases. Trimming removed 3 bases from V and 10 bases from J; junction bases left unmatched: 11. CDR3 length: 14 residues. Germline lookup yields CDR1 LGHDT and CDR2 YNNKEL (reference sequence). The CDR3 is CASSHRQGSSGAFF. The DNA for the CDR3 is TGTGCCAGCAGCCATCGACAGGGAAGCAGTGGAGCTTTCTTT.

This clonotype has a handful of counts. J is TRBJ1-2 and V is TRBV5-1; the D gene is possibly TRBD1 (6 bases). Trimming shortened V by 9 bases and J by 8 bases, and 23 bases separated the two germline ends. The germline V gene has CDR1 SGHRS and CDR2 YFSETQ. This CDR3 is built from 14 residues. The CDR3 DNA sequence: TGCGCCACCAAGCCCCGCGGGGGGGCAGAGGGCTACACCTTC. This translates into CATKPRGGAEGYTF.

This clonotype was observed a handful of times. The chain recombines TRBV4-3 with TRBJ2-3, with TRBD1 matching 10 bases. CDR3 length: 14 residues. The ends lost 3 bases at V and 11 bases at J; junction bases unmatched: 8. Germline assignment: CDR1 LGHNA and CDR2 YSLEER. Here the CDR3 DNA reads TGCGCCAGCAGCCAGGGACAGGGGCAAGAGATGCAGTATTTT. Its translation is CASSQGQGQEMQYF.

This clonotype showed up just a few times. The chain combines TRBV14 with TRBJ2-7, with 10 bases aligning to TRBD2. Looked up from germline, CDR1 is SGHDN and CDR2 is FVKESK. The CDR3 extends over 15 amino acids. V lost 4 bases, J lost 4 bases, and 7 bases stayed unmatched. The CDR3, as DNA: TGTGCCAGCAGCCCCCTAGAGCGGGAGGGATACGAGCAGTACTTC. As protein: CASSPLEREGYEQYF.

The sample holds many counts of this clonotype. The CDR3 loop reads CASSEDRVSNQPQHF. The CDR3 DNA reads TGTGCCAGCAGTGAAGACAGGGTTAGCAATCAGCCCCAGCATTTT. The V and J genes are TRBV6-1 and TRBJ1-5; the D gene is possibly TRBD1 (6 bases). The length of the CDR3 is 15 residues. Germline V gene data show CDR1 as MNHNS and CDR2 as SASEGT. Deletions cut 1 base from V and 0 bases from J, with 7 bases between.

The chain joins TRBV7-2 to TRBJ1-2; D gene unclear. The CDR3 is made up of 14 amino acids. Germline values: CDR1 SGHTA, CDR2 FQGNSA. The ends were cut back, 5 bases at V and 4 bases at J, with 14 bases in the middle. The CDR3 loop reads CASSLAEIAYGYTF. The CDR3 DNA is TGTGCCAGCAGCCTCGCTGAGATTGCCTATGGCTACACCTTC.

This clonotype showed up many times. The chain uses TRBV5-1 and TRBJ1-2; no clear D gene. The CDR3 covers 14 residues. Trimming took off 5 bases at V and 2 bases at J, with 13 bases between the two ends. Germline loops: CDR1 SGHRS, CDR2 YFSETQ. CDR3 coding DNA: TGCGCCAGCAGTTCCCAGGCAATGAACTATGGCTACACCTTC. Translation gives CASSSQAMNYGYTF.

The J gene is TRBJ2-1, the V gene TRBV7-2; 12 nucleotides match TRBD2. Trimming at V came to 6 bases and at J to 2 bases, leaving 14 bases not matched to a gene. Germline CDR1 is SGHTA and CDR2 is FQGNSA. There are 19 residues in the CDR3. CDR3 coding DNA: TGTGCCAGCAGGTTCCCCGAGACTAGCGGGAGTCGTCCCTACAATGAGCAGTTCTTC. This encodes CASRFPETSGSRPYNEQFF.

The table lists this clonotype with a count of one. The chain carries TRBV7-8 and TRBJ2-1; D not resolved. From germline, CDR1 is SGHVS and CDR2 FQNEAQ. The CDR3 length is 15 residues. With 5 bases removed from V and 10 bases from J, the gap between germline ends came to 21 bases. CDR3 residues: CASSLPLVSFGEQFF. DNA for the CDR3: TGTGCCAGCAGCCTACCCCTGGTTTCTTTTGGCGAGCAGTTCTTC.

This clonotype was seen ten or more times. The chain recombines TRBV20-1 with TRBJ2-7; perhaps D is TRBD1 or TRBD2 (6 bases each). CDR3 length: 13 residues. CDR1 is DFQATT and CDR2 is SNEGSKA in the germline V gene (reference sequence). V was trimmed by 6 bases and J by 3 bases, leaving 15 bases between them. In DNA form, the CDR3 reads TGCAGTGCCTCGACAGGAGGGATCTACGAGCAGTACTTC. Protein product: CSASTGGIYEQYF.

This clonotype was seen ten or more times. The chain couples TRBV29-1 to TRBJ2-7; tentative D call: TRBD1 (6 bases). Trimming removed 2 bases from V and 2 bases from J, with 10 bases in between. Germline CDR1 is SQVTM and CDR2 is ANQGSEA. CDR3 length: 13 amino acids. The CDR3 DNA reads TGCAGCGTTGAACCGGGACAAGCCTACGAGCAGTACTTC. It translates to CSVEPGQAYEQYF.

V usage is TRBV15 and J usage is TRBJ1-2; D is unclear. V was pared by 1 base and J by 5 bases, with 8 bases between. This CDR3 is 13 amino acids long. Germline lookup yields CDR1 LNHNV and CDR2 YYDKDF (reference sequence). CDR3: CATSRVLGYGYTF. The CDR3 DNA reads TGTGCCACCAGCAGAGTCCTTGGATATGGCTACACCTTC.

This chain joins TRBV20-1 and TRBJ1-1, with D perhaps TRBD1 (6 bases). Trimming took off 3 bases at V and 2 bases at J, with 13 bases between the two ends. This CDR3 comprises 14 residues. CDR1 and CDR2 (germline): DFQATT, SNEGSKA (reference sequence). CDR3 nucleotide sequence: TGCAGTGCTAGTAGGAACAGGGTAAACACTGAAGCTTTCTTT. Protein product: CSASRNRVNTEAFF.

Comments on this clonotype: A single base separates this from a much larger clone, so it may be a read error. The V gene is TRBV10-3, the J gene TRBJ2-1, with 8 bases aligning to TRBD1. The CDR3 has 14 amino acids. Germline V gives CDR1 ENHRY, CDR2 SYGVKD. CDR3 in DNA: TGTGCCATCAGACAGGCAGGGGGCCGGGATGAGCGGTTCTTC. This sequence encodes CAIRQAGGRDERFF.

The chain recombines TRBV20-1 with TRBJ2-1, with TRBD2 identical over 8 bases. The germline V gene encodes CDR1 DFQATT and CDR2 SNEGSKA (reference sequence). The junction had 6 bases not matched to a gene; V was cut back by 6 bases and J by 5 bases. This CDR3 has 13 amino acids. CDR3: CSATSGSDNEQFF. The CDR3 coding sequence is TGCAGTGCCACAAGCGGGAGCGACAATGAGCAGTTCTTC.

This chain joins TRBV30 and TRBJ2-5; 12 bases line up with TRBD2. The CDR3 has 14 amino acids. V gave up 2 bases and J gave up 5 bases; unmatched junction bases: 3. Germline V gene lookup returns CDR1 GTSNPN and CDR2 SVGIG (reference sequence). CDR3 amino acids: CAWSSSGGAETQYF. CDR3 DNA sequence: TGTGCCTGGAGTTCTAGCGGGGGGGCGGAGACCCAGTACTTC. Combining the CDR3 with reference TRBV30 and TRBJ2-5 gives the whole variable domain SQTIHQWPATLVQPVGSPLSLECTVEGTSNPNLYWYRQAAGRGLQLLFYSVGIGQISSEVPQNLSASRPQDRQFILSSKKLLLSDSGFYLCAWSSSGGAETQYFGPGTRLLVL.

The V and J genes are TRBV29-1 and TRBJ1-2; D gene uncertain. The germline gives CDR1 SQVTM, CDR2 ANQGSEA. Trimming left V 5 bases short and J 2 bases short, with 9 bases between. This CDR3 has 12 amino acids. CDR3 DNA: TGCAGCGTTAGCAGGCGGAACTATGGCTACACCTTC. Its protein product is CSVSRRNYGYTF.

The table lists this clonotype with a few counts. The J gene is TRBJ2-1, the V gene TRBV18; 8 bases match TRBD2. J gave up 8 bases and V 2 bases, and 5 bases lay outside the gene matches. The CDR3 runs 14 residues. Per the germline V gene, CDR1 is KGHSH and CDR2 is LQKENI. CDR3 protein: CASSPGTSNYEQFF. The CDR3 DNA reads TGTGCCAGCTCACCAGGGACTAGTAACTATGAGCAGTTCTTC.

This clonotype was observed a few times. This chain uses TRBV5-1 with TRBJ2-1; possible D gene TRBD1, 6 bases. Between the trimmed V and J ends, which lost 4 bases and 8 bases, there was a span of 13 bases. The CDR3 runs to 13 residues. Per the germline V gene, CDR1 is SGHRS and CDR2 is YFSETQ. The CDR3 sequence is CASSPRTVYEQFF. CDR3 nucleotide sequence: TGCGCCAGCAGCCCCCGGACAGTATATGAGCAGTTCTTC.

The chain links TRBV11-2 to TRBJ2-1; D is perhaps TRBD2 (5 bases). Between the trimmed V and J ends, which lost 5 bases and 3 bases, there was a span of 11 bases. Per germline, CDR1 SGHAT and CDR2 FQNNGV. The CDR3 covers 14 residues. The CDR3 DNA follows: TGTGCCAGCAGCCACCCCGGACTCTACAATGAGCAGTTCTTC. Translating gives CASSHPGLYNEQFF.

This CDR3 is CASSFKASGNSYEQYF. CDR3 nucleotides: TGTGCCAGCAGCTTCAAAGCTAGCGGGAACTCCTACGAGCAGTACTTC. V gene TRBV7-9 combines with J gene TRBJ2-7, with 9 bases aligning to TRBD2. The length of the CDR3 is 16 residues. Germline V lookup: CDR1 SEHNR, CDR2 FQNEAQ (reference sequence). V lost 3 bases to trimming and J lost 0 bases; unmatched junction nucleotides: 6.

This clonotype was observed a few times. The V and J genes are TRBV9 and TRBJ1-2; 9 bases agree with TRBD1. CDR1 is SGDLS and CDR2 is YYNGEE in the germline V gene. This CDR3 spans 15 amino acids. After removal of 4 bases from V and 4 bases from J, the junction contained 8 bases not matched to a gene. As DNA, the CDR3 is TGTGCCAGCAGCCCCTCCCCGGGACAGGGCTATGGCTACACCTTC. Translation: CASSPSPGQGYGYTF.

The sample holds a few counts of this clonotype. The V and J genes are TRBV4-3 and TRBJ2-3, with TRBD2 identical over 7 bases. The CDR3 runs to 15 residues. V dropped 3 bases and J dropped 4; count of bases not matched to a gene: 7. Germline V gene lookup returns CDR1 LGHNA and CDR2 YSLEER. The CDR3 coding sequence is TGCGCCAGCAGCCAGTCAGGAGGGAGGGCAGATACGCAGTATTTT. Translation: CASSQSGGRADTQYF.

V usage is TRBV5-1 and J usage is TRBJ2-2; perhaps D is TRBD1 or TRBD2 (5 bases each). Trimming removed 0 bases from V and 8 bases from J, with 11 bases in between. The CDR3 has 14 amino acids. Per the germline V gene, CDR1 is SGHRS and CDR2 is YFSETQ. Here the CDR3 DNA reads TGCGCCAGCAGCTTGGATGCCGGGGCGGGGGAGCTGTTTTTT. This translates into CASSLDAGAGELFF.

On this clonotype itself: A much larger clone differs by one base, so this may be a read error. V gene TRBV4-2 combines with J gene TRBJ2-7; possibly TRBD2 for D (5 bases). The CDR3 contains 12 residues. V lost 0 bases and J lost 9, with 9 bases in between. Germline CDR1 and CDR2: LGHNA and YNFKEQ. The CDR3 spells CASSQEYGVQYF. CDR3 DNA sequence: TGTGCCAGCAGCCAAGAATACGGGGTGCAGTACTTC.

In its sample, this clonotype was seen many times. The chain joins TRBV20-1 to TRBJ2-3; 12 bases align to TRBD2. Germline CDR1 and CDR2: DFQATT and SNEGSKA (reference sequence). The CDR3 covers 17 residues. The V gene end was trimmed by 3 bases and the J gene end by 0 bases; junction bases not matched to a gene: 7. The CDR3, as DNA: TGCAGTGCTAGTACTAGCGGGGGGACCACTAGCACAGATACGCAGTATTTT. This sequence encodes CSASTSGGTTSTDTQYF.

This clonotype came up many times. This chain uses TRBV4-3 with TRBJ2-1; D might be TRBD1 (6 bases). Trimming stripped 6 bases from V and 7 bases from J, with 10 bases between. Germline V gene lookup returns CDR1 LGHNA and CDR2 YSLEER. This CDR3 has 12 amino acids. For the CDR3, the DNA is TGCGCCAGCAGACACAGGGATAATGAGCAGTTCTTC. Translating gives CASRHRDNEQFF.